This T cell receptor beta chain comes out of a study of blood T cell repertoires in COVID-19. Across the study: Specimens from acute and convalescent COVID-19 originated in the United States, Italy and Spain.

This CDR3 has 15 amino acids. The germline V gene has CDR1 SNHLY and CDR2 FYNNEI. With 5 bases removed from V and 3 bases from J, the gap between germline ends came to 14 bases. Study processing details: Amplified reference gene primers provided the basis for estimating nucleated cell counts. Only in-frame clones appear in the TCRdb table, and some are missing; sequencing was by immunoSEQ multiplex PCR. V, J and clone size reflect that table, while D and trimming were determined from the DNA. The data contain approximately 200,000 clones, roughly 80% of them singletons. Source material: peripheral blood. This chain connects TRBV2 to TRBJ1-3; D remains unclear. The source of this sequence is a woman older than 75 with acute or convalescent COVID-19. Here the CDR3 reads CASSTAAGFGNTIYF. CDR3 nucleotide sequence: TGTGCCAGCAGTACCGCTGCGGGGTTTGGAAACACCATATATTTT.